The 5 T cell receptor beta chains reported below all come from one sample, sequenced in a study of blood T cell repertoires in COVID-19. TCRdb keeps only in-frame clones here, not all; method: immunoSEQ multiplex PCR. This sample yields approximately 200,000 clones, of which less than 90% are seen a single time; about 11% belongs to the top ten. Sequenced sample: peripheral blood. Receptors originate from a woman of 80 years or more with COVID-19, enrolled during active disease.

The CDR3 DNA reads TGCGCCAGCAGCTTTACCGGGACTAACACAGATACGCAGTATTTT. It yields the protein CASSFTGTNTDTQYF. This sequence joins TRBV5-1 and TRBJ2-3, with 7 bases identical to TRBD2. CDR3 length equals 15 residues. After removal of 2 bases from V and 2 bases from J, the junction contained 5 bases not matched to a gene. The germline CDR1 and CDR2 sequences are SGHRS and YFSETQ.

The chain joins TRBV2 to TRBJ2-1; 11 positions match TRBD2. The CDR3 runs to 16 residues. In germline, CDR1 is SNHLY, CDR2 FYNNEI. Trimming at V came to 6 bases and at J to 2 bases, leaving 6 bases not matched to a gene. CDR3 sequence reads: CASRGGSGGAYNEQFF. The DNA for the CDR3 is TGTGCCAGCAGGGGAGGTAGCGGGGGGGCCTACAATGAGCAGTTCTTC.

This sequence joins TRBV10-1 and TRBJ2-3, with 8 bases aligning to TRBD2. CDR3 length equals 16 residues. The junction had 17 bases not matched to a gene; V was cut back by 10 bases and J by 5 bases. Germline CDR1 and CDR2: WNHNN and SYGVQD (reference sequence). The CDR3 DNA sequence: TGCGCCACGAGCCCCCTAACCTCGGGGGGGCGAGATACGCAGTATTTT. This encodes CATSPLTSGGRDTQYF.

This clone was recorded only once. This sequence joins TRBV18 and TRBJ2-1; 9 nucleotides line up with TRBD1. CDR3 length equals 14 residues. CDR1 is KGHSH and CDR2 is LQKENI in the germline V gene. V shed 5 bases, J shed 10 bases, and the junction held 9 bases outside the gene matches. CDR3 DNA sequence: TGTGCCAGCTCAAAGACAGGGGGTAATGGGGAGCAGTTCTTC. Protein product: CASSKTGGNGEQFF.

This chain connects TRBV15 to TRBJ2-1; 10 positions match TRBD1. Per germline, CDR1 LNHNV and CDR2 YYDKDF (reference sequence). The CDR3 is made up of 16 amino acids. V lost 0 bases to trimming and J lost 3 bases; unmatched junction nucleotides: 2. The CDR3 sequence: CATSRDDRGLYNEQFF. CDR3 sequence (DNA): TGTGCCACCAGCAGAGATGACAGGGGGCTCTACAATGAGCAGTTCTTC.